These T cell receptor beta chains were read from a single sample in a study of control samples from healthy donors and cancer patients. Libraries were prepared by immunoSEQ multiplex PCR; TCRdb keeps only in-frame clonotypes and omits some of them. The repertoire includes 150,000 to 200,000 clones, 91% of them detected once, and more than 1.3% sits in the top ten. Sequences were obtained from blood. These receptors came from a woman aged 25 to 39 in good health. The CDR3 runs from the conserved cysteine through the conserved F or W. The D gene is left open where the match is weak. Clone size appears in some rows only: once, few, many, or a class for an expanded clone.

cdr3_aa: CASSLDFRDYLYGYTF
cdr3_nt: TGCGCCAGCAGCTTGGATTTTAGGGACTATCTCTATGGCTACACCTTC
j_call: TRBJ1-2
d_call: NA
clone_size: NA
v_call: TRBV5-1

cdr3_aa: CASSFPDRGSPLHF
cdr3_nt: TGTGCCAGCAGTTTCCCCGACAGGGGCTCACCCCTCCACTTT
j_call: TRBJ1-6
d_call: TRBD1
clone_size: NA
v_call: TRBV28

cdr3_aa: CASSYTGSNEKLFF
cdr3_nt: TGCGCCAGCAGCTATACAGGGAGTAATGAAAAACTGTTTTTT
j_call: TRBJ1-4
d_call: NA
clone_size: NA
v_call: TRBV5-1

cdr3_aa: CASSLDGARGANVLTF
cdr3_nt: TGTGCCAGCAGCTTAGACGGGGCGCGGGGGGCCAACGTCCTGACTTTC
j_call: TRBJ2-6
d_call: NA
clone_size: NA
v_call: TRBV7-2

cdr3_aa: CASSYGGRGSYNEQFF
cdr3_nt: TGTGCCAGCAGTTACGGCGGGAGGGGGTCCTACAATGAGCAGTTCTTC
j_call: TRBJ2-1
d_call: TRBD2
clone_size: once
v_call: TRBV6-6

cdr3_aa: CASSLATSGDPYEQYF
cdr3_nt: TGTGCCAGCAGCTTAGCGACTAGCGGCGATCCCTACGAGCAGTACTTC
j_call: TRBJ2-7
d_call: TRBD2
clone_size: NA
v_call: TRBV7-6

cdr3_aa: CASKDRGVAKNIQYF
cdr3_nt: TGTGCCAGTAAGGACAGGGGGGTAGCCAAAAACATTCAGTACTTC
j_call: TRBJ2-4
d_call: TRBD1
clone_size: NA
v_call: TRBV19

cdr3_aa: CASSPLLTDTQYF
cdr3_nt: TGTGCCAGCTCACCACTCCTTACAGATACGCAGTATTTT
j_call: TRBJ2-3
d_call: NA
clone_size: NA
v_call: TRBV18

cdr3_aa: CASSPGQGAEKLFF
cdr3_nt: TGTGCCAGCTCACCGGGACAGGGGGCCGAAAAACTGTTTTTT
j_call: TRBJ1-4
d_call: TRBD1
clone_size: once
v_call: TRBV18

cdr3_aa: CSVDPTGAGNTIYF
cdr3_nt: TGCAGCGTTGACCCGACAGGGGCGGGAAACACCATATATTTT
j_call: TRBJ1-3
d_call: TRBD1
clone_size: NA
v_call: TRBV29-1